This T cell receptor beta chain is from a study of cytomegalovirus exposure and HLA in healthy donors. Study conclusions and caveats: Rare sequences made up most TCRs, while some public TCRs were found in many donors. TCR beta chains numbering more than 150 were designated cytomegalovirus-associated. A few CMV-associated chains were confirmed in vitro to be specific for CMV antigens.

This CDR3 contains 15 residues. The V gene's germline CDR1 is MGHRA and CDR2 YSYEKL. V shed 3 bases and J shed 6 bases, with 17 bases lying between them. This clone was observed a single time. The antigen remains unidentified. Here immunoSEQ multiplex PCR was the method, and the copy in TCRdb shows in-frame clones only, minus some. The profile covers around 70,000 clones, with nearly 95% appearing a single time and approximately 1.5% taken by the ten largest. Sequencing was done on a sample of PBMCs. The chain uses TRBV4-1 and TRBJ1-1; tentatively, D is TRBD1 (6 bases). The receptor was derived from a man between 18 and 29 years old in good health and CMV-seropositive. CDR3 amino acids: CASSHPDRPGAEAFF. The CDR3 DNA reads as TGCGCCAGCAGCCATCCCGACAGGCCCGGGGCTGAAGCTTTCTTT.